The rows below give T cell receptor beta chains drawn from one sample of a study of blood T cell repertoires in COVID-19. Assay used: immunoSEQ multiplex PCR; TCRdb lists only in-frame clones, some missing. The sample lists under 250,000 clones, 80% occurring once. Sample: peripheral blood. These receptors came from a human donor in a cohort sampled during active COVID-19. Each CDR3 is given with its conserved first and last residue. D genes are given only for firm matches. The size of a clone is reported for some rows only, either as once, few or many, or as a class for expanded clones.

CDR3aa: CASSLLSPSSYNEQFF; CDR3nt: TGTGCCAGCAGCCTTCTATCTCCGAGCTCCTACAATGAGCAGTTCTTC; abundance: .; d_gene: .; v_gene: TRBV7-3; j_gene: TRBJ2-1
CDR3aa: CASSTRDRGLRVETQYF; CDR3nt: TGTGCCAGTAGTACCCGGGACAGGGGGCTTCGAGTGGAGACCCAGTACTTC; abundance: .; d_gene: TRBD1; v_gene: TRBV19; j_gene: TRBJ2-5
CDR3aa: CASSPRQVLAKNIQYF; CDR3nt: TGTGCCAGCAGTCCTAGACAGGTGTTAGCCAAAAACATTCAGTACTTC; abundance: once; d_gene: .; v_gene: TRBV27; j_gene: TRBJ2-4
CDR3aa: CARTGDFTYEQYF; CDR3nt: TGTGCCAGAACCGGAGACTTTACCTACGAGCAGTACTTC; abundance: few; d_gene: .; v_gene: TRBV5-3; j_gene: TRBJ2-7
CDR3aa: CASSQVGDREAFF; CDR3nt: TGTGCCAGCAGCCAAGTGGGGGACAGGGAAGCTTTCTTT; abundance: .; d_gene: TRBD1; v_gene: TRBV4-2; j_gene: TRBJ1-1
CDR3aa: CASSTDGGGAYEQYF; CDR3nt: TGTGCCAGCAGCACGGACGGGGGAGGCGCCTACGAGCAGTACTTC; abundance: .; d_gene: .; v_gene: TRBV5-4; j_gene: TRBJ2-7
CDR3aa: CASSAQANTGELFF; CDR3nt: TGTGCCAGTAGCGCACAGGCGAACACCGGGGAGCTGTTTTTT; abundance: .; d_gene: .; v_gene: TRBV19; j_gene: TRBJ2-2
CDR3aa: CASSKTGTPYRNDRPVYEQYF; CDR3nt: TGCGCCAGCAGTAAAACCGGGACACCCTATCGAAACGACAGGCCAGTCTACGAGCAGTACTTC; abundance: .; d_gene: .; v_gene: TRBV23-1; j_gene: TRBJ2-7
CDR3aa: CASSVTPSTSYNEQFF; CDR3nt: TGCGCCAGCAGCGTGACACCTTCAACCTCCTACAATGAGCAGTTCTTC; abundance: .; d_gene: .; v_gene: TRBV5-1; j_gene: TRBJ2-1
CDR3aa: CASAPGLAGAGDTQYF; CDR3nt: TGTGCCAGCGCCCCAGGACTAGCGGGAGCTGGAGATACGCAGTATTTT; abundance: .; d_gene: TRBD2; v_gene: TRBV7-9; j_gene: TRBJ2-3
CDR3aa: CASSDSSSGSTGELFF; CDR3nt: TGTGCCAGCAGTGACTCGAGTAGCGGGAGCACCGGGGAGCTGTTTTTT; abundance: once; d_gene: TRBD2; v_gene: TRBV6-4; j_gene: TRBJ2-2
CDR3aa: CSVLTDYEQYF; CDR3nt: TGCAGCGTTCTAACAGACTACGAGCAGTACTTC; abundance: .; d_gene: .; v_gene: TRBV29-1; j_gene: TRBJ2-7
CDR3aa: CATSDSGSAKSYNEQFF; CDR3nt: TGTGCCACCAGTGATTCGGGATCGGCAAAATCCTACAATGAGCAGTTCTTC; abundance: .; d_gene: .; v_gene: TRBV24-1; j_gene: TRBJ2-1
CDR3aa: CASSPGQGGYGYTF; CDR3nt: TGCGCCAGCAGCCCGGGCCAGGGTGGATATGGCTACACCTTC; abundance: few; d_gene: .; v_gene: TRBV5-1; j_gene: TRBJ1-2
CDR3aa: CASHQGQGKNTEAFF; CDR3nt: TGTGCCAGTCATCAGGGACAGGGGAAGAACACTGAAGCTTTCTTT; abundance: .; d_gene: TRBD1; v_gene: TRBV28; j_gene: TRBJ1-1
CDR3aa: CASSLVGGNGGNQPQHF; CDR3nt: TGTGCCAGCAGCTTAGTGGGGGGGAATGGGGGCAATCAGCCCCAGCATTTT; abundance: .; d_gene: .; v_gene: TRBV7-2; j_gene: TRBJ1-5
CDR3aa: CASSQQRTGLDGYTF; CDR3nt: TGTGCCAGCTCACAGCAAAGGACAGGGTTGGATGGCTACACCTTC; abundance: once; d_gene: TRBD1; v_gene: TRBV18; j_gene: TRBJ1-2
CDR3aa: CASSITEGGPEFF; CDR3nt: TGTGCCAGTAGTATAACTGAGGGAGGGCCGGAGTTCTTC; abundance: .; d_gene: TRBD2; v_gene: TRBV19; j_gene: TRBJ2-1
CDR3aa: CASSYQGIGYGYTF; CDR3nt: TGTGCCAGCAGTTACCAGGGGATTGGATATGGCTACACCTTC; abundance: .; d_gene: .; v_gene: TRBV6-2/TRBV6-3; j_gene: TRBJ1-2
CDR3aa: CSVLMAVSDTQYF; CDR3nt: TGCAGCGTCCTTATGGCCGTCTCAGATACGCAGTATTTT; abundance: .; d_gene: .; v_gene: TRBV29-1; j_gene: TRBJ2-3
CDR3aa: CASSLVAEQYF; CDR3nt: TGTGCCAGCAGCTTAGTAGCCGAGCAGTACTTC; abundance: .; d_gene: .; v_gene: TRBV11-2; j_gene: TRBJ2-7
CDR3aa: CASSLAVQGGFF; CDR3nt: TGTGCCAGCAGCTTGGCCGTTCAGGGGGGGTTCTTC; abundance: .; d_gene: .; v_gene: TRBV5-6; j_gene: TRBJ2-1
CDR3aa: CASSLMGVGYGYTF; CDR3nt: TGTGCCAGCAGCTTAATGGGAGTAGGGTATGGCTACACCTTC; abundance: .; d_gene: .; v_gene: TRBV7-8; j_gene: TRBJ1-2
CDR3aa: CASDRGPGGYTF; CDR3nt: TGTGCCAGCGACAGGGGTCCGGGTGGCTACACCTTC; abundance: .; d_gene: TRBD1; v_gene: TRBV28; j_gene: TRBJ1-2
CDR3aa: CASSMGRTGGEQYF; CDR3nt: TGTGCCAGCAGTATGGGCAGGACAGGGGGGGAGCAGTACTTC; abundance: few; d_gene: TRBD1; v_gene: TRBV2; j_gene: TRBJ2-7
CDR3aa: CASSPQGQGEKLFF; CDR3nt: TGTGCCAGCTCACCTCAGGGGCAGGGAGAAAAACTGTTTTTT; abundance: .; d_gene: .; v_gene: TRBV18; j_gene: TRBJ1-4